The clone carrying this TCR beta chain showed up many times. Its target is unknown. A single record per CDR3 protein comes from TCRdb applying MiXCR to the reads. The table lists about 770,000 distinct CDR3 sequences, 25% to 35% of them singletons, with under 15% in the top ten. The V segment lost 1 base and the J segment 4 bases; nucleotides outside the gene matches: 4. This CDR3 region has 14 residues. Germline CDR1 and CDR2: SGHVS and FNYEAQ. The data originate from a study of T cell repertoires in cytomegalovirus infection. Study in general: It was recently identified HLA-C-restricted and well-studied HLA-B-restricted CMV epitopes that the study used.

This chain joins TRBV7-6 and TRBJ2-7, with 7 nucleotides matching TRBD2. The input for sequencing was cultured CD8+ T cells from PBMCs, taken from culture after CMV antigen stimulation. This receptor was taken from a human donor in good health (CMV status not recorded). Some clones in this sample may be carry-over from other donors' samples. CDR3 in amino acids: CASSLGGEGYEQYV. As DNA, the CDR3 is TGTGCCAGCAGCTTAGGCGGGGAGGGTTACGAGCAGTACGTC.